These T cell receptor beta chains were read from a single sample in a study of regulatory T cells in long-lasting Graves disease. MiXCR was run by TCRdb on the multiplex PCR reads, yielding one entry per CDR3 protein. Seen here are about 450,000 distinct CDR3 sequences, less than 15% observed once, and the top ten hold approximately 17%. The same specimen was also included in a second study, on T cells in Graves' hyperthyroidism and ophthalmopathy.

This material consisted of peripheral blood mononuclear cells (PBMCs), taken at new diagnosis, from a patient treated with antithyroid drugs. These receptor sequences come from a woman aged 45-60 years with Graves disease. Each CDR3 is given with its conserved first and last residue. D genes are given only for firm matches. The size entry is marked missing in some rows and otherwise reads once, few, many or a size class.

J gene | clone size | CDR3 length | V gene | D gene | CDR3 protein | CDR3 DNA
TRBJ2-1 | many | 15 | TRBV5-5 | NA | CASSLEIAAYNEQFF | TGTGCCAGCAGCTTGGAGATAGCGGCCTACAATGAGCAGTTCTTC
TRBJ1-3 | many | 13 | TRBV11-2 | NA | CASSRDIGNTIYF | TGTGCCAGCAGTCGTGACATTGGAAACACCATATATTTT
TRBJ2-2 | NA | 16 | TRBV7-2 | NA | CASSPMAAANTGELFF | TGTGCCAGCAGCCCAATGGCAGCCGCGAACACCGGGGAGCTGTTTTTT
TRBJ2-1 | NA | 15 | TRBV11-3 | TRBD1 | CASSYRQGKVNEQFF | TGTGCCAGCAGCTACCGACAGGGGAAGGTCAATGAGCAGTTCTTC
TRBJ1-1 | NA | 15 | TRBV20-1 | NA | CSARGAGAGNTEALF | TGCAGTGCTAGGGGGGCAGGGGCAGGGAACACTGAAGCTCTCTTT
TRBJ2-5 | many | 13 | TRBV7-3 | NA | CASSLNGGETQYF | TGTGCCAGCAGCTTAAACGGGGGAGAGACCCAGTACTTC
TRBJ2-7 | NA | 16 | TRBV3-1 | TRBD1 | CASSRGEAGGSYEQYF | TGTGCCAGCAGCCGGGGAGAGGCAGGGGGATCCTACGAGCAGTACTTC
TRBJ1-5 | few | 15 | TRBV6-1 | TRBD1 | CASSDGQGIGQPQHF | TGTGCCAGCAGTGACGGACAGGGAATCGGGCAGCCCCAGCATTTT
TRBJ2-3 | many | 14 | TRBV6-1 | NA | CASTLGGFTDTQYF | TGTGCCAGCACCCTCGGTGGGTTCACAGATACGCAGTATTTT
TRBJ2-1 | NA | 19 | TRBV12-3/TRBV12-4 | TRBD2 | CASSPRSSGPTSSYNGQFF | TGTGCCAGCAGTCCCCGTTCTAGCGGGCCGACAAGCTCCTACAATGGGCAGTTCTTC
TRBJ2-1 | NA | 15 | TRBV7-9 | NA | CASSFTNQGGNEQFF | TGTGCCAGCAGCTTTACAAATCAGGGGGGCAATGAGCAGTTCTTC
TRBJ2-3 | many | 14 | TRBV30 | NA | CAWSVWGITDTQYF | TGTGCCTGGAGTGTATGGGGGATCACAGATACGCAGTATTTT
TRBJ2-1 | NA | 19 | TRBV5-1 | TRBD2 | CASSSFLAGGPSSYNEQFF | TGCGCCAGCAGCTCCTTTCTAGCGGGAGGGCCCAGCTCCTACAATGAGCAGTTCTTC
TRBJ2-1 | few | 16 | TRBV25-1 | TRBD2 | CASSELSGRADNEQFF | TGTGCCAGCAGTGAATTGTCCGGGAGGGCTGACAATGAGCAGTTCTTC
TRBJ2-2 | NA | 15 | TRBV24-1 | NA | CATSDRVVDTGELFF | TGTGCCACCAGTGACAGGGTTGTCGACACCGGGGAGCTGTTTTTT
TRBJ1-2 | many | 14 | TRBV30 | TRBD1 | CAWSRGLFNYGYTF | TGTGCCTGGAGTAGGGGGCTTTTTAACTATGGCTACACCTTC
TRBJ1-5 | few | 16 | TRBV19 | NA | CASTIGHRTGNQPQHF | TGTGCCAGTACTATAGGGCACAGGACGGGCAATCAGCCCCAGCATTTT
TRBJ2-2 | many | 15 | TRBV27 | NA | CASSRQGSHTGELFF | TGTGCCAGCAGTCGGCAGGGGTCGCACACCGGGGAGCTGTTTTTT
TRBJ2-1 | many | 15 | TRBV6-1 | TRBD2 | CASSQTSGSFNEQFF | TGTGCCAGCAGTCAAACTAGCGGGAGTTTTAATGAGCAGTTCTTC
TRBJ1-1 | NA | 13 | TRBV12-3/TRBV12-4 | NA | CASNRGGWAEAFF | TGTGCCAGCAACCGCGGGGGGTGGGCTGAAGCTTTCTTT
TRBJ1-4 | few | 15 | TRBV19 | NA | CASSSPGPLEEKLFF | TGTGCCAGTAGTTCCCCCGGGCCCCTGGAGGAAAAACTGTTTTTT
TRBJ2-3 | NA | 15 | TRBV5-8 | NA | CASSLYSVNTDTQYF | TGTGCCAGCAGCTTGTACAGCGTAAACACAGATACGCAGTATTTT
TRBJ2-1 | NA | 17 | TRBV27 | TRBD2 | CASSLDRISGILNEQFF | TGTGCCAGCAGTTTGGACAGAATTAGCGGGATATTAAATGAGCAGTTCTTC
TRBJ1-2 | NA | 13 | TRBV3-1 | NA | CASRGQPGDGYTF | TGTGCCAGCAGAGGACAGCCCGGCGATGGCTACACCTTC
TRBJ1-1 | many | 15 | TRBV19 | TRBD1 | CASSMGDRIVTEAFF | TGTGCCAGTAGTATGGGGGACAGGATAGTCACTGAAGCTTTCTTT
TRBJ2-5 | NA | 14 | TRBV5-1 | TRBD2 | CASSAGTREETQYF | TGCGCCAGCAGCGCCGGGACTAGAGAAGAGACCCAGTACTTC
TRBJ1-5 | NA | 15 | TRBV30 | NA | CARSATGSPSHHQHF | TGTGCCCGGAGTGCAACGGGTTCCCCGTCCCATCACCAGCATTTT
TRBJ2-1 | NA | 14 | TRBV19 | NA | CASSISPRYNEQFF | TGTGCCAGTAGTATCTCCCCACGTTACAATGAGCAGTTCTTC
TRBJ1-1 | NA | 14 | TRBV10-3 | TRBD1 | CAISAGTGGFEAFF | TGTGCCATCAGTGCTGGAACAGGGGGCTTTGAAGCTTTCTTT
TRBJ2-1 | few | 15 | TRBV7-9 | TRBD2 | CASSLSLAGNNEQFF | TGTGCCAGCAGCTTATCACTAGCGGGTAACAATGAGCAGTTCTTC
TRBJ1-2 | NA | 13 | TRBV18 | NA | CASSPPVVQGYTF | TGTGCCAGCTCACCCCCAGTCGTGCAGGGCTACACCTTC
TRBJ2-1 | many | 16 | TRBV6-2/TRBV6-3 | TRBD2 | CATLSHLASGNNEQFF | TGTGCCACTCTGAGCCACCTGGCTAGCGGAAACAATGAGCAGTTCTTC
TRBJ2-7 | many | 14 | TRBV7-8 | NA | CASSRPGNPGEQYF | TGTGCCAGCAGTCGTCCCGGGAACCCGGGGGAGCAGTACTTC
TRBJ1-5 | few | 16 | TRBV20-1 | NA | CSARDRGDYSNQPQHF | TGCAGTGCTAGAGATCGGGGGGATTATAGCAATCAGCCCCAGCATTTT
TRBJ2-1 | many | 15 | TRBV12-3/TRBV12-4 | TRBD2 | CASSQTSGSYNEQFF | TGTGCCAGCAGTCAGACTAGCGGGAGCTACAATGAGCAGTTCTTC
TRBJ1-4 | NA | 14 | TRBV10-3 | NA | CAISGQGRSEKLFF | TGTGCCATCAGTGGGCAGGGAAGGAGTGAAAAACTGTTTTTT
TRBJ2-1 | few | 14 | TRBV19 | TRBD2 | CATAGLAGAPEQFF | TGTGCCACCGCGGGACTAGCGGGAGCTCCTGAGCAGTTCTTC
TRBJ2-7 | NA | 17 | TRBV11-2 | TRBD2 | CASSSLAGGPLSYEQYF | TGTGCCAGCAGCTCCCTAGCGGGAGGACCTCTCTCCTACGAGCAGTACTTC
TRBJ2-3 | few | 16 | TRBV6-1 | TRBD2 | CASSEAGGRASDTQYF | TGTGCCAGCAGTGAAGCGGGCGGGAGGGCCTCAGATACGCAGTATTTT
TRBJ1-6 | many | 15 | TRBV7-8 | TRBD1 | CASSPTGNSISPLHF | TGTGCCAGCAGCCCGACAGGGAATTCGATTTCACCCCTCCACTTT
TRBJ1-3 | many | 15 | TRBV6-1 | NA | CASRRLWGPFNTIYF | TGTGCCAGCAGACGACTCTGGGGACCTTTTAACACCATATATTTT
TRBJ2-7 | few | 13 | TRBV30 | TRBD2 | CAWSALAGGEQYF | TGTGCCTGGAGCGCTCTAGCGGGAGGCGAGCAGTACTTC